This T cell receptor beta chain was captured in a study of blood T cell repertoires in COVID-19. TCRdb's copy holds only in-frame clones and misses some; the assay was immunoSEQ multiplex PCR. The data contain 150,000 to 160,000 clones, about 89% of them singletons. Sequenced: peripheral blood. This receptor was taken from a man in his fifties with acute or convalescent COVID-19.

The CDR3 loop reads CASSRTGTGYQPQHF. CDR3 in DNA: TGTGCCAGCAGCAGAACAGGGACAGGATATCAGCCCCAGCATTTT. This chain joins TRBV5-8 and TRBJ1-5, with 8 bases that match TRBD1. V lost 4 bases and J lost 5; bases outside the gene matches: 8. Germline V CDR1 and CDR2: SGHTS, YDEGEE. The CDR3 contains 15 residues.